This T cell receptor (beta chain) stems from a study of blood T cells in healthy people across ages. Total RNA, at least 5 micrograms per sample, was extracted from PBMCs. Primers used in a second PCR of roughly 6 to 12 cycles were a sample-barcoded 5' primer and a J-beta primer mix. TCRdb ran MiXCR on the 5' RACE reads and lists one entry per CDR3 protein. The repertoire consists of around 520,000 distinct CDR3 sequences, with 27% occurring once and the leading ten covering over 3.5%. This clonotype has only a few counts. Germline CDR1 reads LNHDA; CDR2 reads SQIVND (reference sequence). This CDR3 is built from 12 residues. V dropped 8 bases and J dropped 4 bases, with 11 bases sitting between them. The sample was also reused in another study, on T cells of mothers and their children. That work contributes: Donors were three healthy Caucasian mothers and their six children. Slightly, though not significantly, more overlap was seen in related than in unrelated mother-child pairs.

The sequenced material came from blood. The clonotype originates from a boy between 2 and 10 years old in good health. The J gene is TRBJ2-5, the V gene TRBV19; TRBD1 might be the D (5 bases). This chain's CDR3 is CASGRGGETQYF. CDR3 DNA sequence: TGTGCCAGTGGAAGGGGCGGAGAGACCCAGTACTTC.